The 4 T cell receptor beta chains presented below share a single source sample, sequenced in a study of CD8 T cells in ankylosing spondylitis. From the 5' RACE reads, TCRdb called clonotypes with MiXCR, one entry per CDR3 protein. The sample consists of hundreds of thousands of distinct CDR3 sequences, over 9.5% of them appearing once. Specimen: blood, either unsorted or a sorted T cell fraction (not recorded which). The receptors derive from a male donor with ankylosing spondylitis or in good health (not recorded which).

The chain recombines TRBV7-2 with TRBJ2-7, with 8 nucleotides matching TRBD1. CDR1 SGHTA and CDR2 FQGNSA come from the germline V gene. V shed 1 base and J 6 bases; nucleotides not matched to a gene: 5. This CDR3 is 14 amino acids long. CDR3 residues: CASSLGLTGAEQYF. Written as DNA, the CDR3 is TGTGCCAGCAGCTTAGGACTGACAGGGGCCGAGCAGTACTTC.

This clonotype was counted at least ten times. The chain carries TRBV5-5 and TRBJ2-5, with TRBD2 matching over 9 bases. From germline, CDR1 is SGHKS and CDR2 YYEKEE (reference sequence). The CDR3 is 17 residues long. V was pared by 0 bases and J by 2 bases, with 8 bases of the junction left unmatched. CDR3 residues: CASSLGSGGSLQETQYF. Written as DNA, the CDR3 is TGTGCCAGCAGCTTGGGTAGCGGGGGTTCCCTTCAAGAGACCCAGTACTTC.

The chain uses TRBV15 and TRBJ2-2, with TRBD2 as a possible D gene (6 bases). Trimming cost V 0 bases and J 4 bases, with 12 bases left between them. The CDR3 consists of 16 residues. The V gene's germline CDR1 is LNHNV and CDR2 YYDKDF (reference sequence). The CDR3 loop reads CATSRDSGLPTGELFF. The CDR3, as DNA: TGTGCCACCAGCAGAGACTCGGGACTGCCCACCGGGGAGCTGTTTTTT.

In its sample, this clonotype was seen a few times. The rearrangement uses TRBV2 and TRBJ1-3; D is undetermined. The CDR3 has 14 residues. Germline V gene lookup returns CDR1 SNHLY and CDR2 FYNNEI. V gave up 8 bases and J gave up 0 bases, with 11 bases separating them. The CDR3, as DNA: TGTGCCAGCCTATGGGGTAACTCTGGAAACACCATATATTTT. Protein sequence: CASLWGNSGNTIYF.